This T cell receptor (beta chain) was sequenced for a study of T cell responses to AZD1222 COVID-19 vaccine. The overall study: Pooling covered second doses at about 4 or about 12 weeks. Study-wide results and caveats: Researchers report vaccine-associated CD4 TCRs spanning spike, with dominance at 160-218 and 743-854. Baseline serology detected seropositivity in only six or seven AZD1222 recipients. Females outnumbered males among donors, who were mostly white British; clonal diversity was possibly underestimated.

Per germline, CDR1 SGHAT and CDR2 FQDESV (reference sequence). This CDR3 has 16 amino acids. V lost 2 bases to trimming and J lost 3 bases, with 17 bases between them. Comment on this clone: No antigen is known for it.

Sequenced by immunoSEQ multiplex PCR; TCRdb stores in-frame clones only, minus some. The profile shows about 120,000 clones, 88% of them singletons. The TCR comes from an adult in good health. Material: peripheral blood, obtained on day 0 of AZD1222 vaccination. V gene TRBV11-1 combines with J gene TRBJ2-7, with D possibly called TRBD1 or TRBD2 (5 bases each). DNA of the CDR3: TGTGCCAGCAGCTTACACGGGGCAGGCGGCATCTACGAGCAGTACTTC. Translated, it gives CASSLHGAGGIYEQYF.